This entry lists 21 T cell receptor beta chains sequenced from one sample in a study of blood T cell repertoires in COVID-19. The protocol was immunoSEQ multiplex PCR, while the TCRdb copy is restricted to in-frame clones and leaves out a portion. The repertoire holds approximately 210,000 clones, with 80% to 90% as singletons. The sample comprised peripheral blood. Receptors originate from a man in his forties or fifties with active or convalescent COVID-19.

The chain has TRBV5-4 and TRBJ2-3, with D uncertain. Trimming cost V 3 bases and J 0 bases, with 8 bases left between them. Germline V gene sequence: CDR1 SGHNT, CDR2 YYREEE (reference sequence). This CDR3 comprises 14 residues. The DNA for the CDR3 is TGTGCCAGCAGCTCCTCTTATAGCACAGATACGCAGTATTTT. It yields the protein CASSSSYSTDTQYF. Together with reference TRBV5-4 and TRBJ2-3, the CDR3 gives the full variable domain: ETGVTQSPTHLIKTRGQQVTLRCSSQSGHNTVSWYQQALGQGPQFIFQYYREEENGRGNFPPRFSGLQFPNYSSELNVNALELDDSALYLCASSSSYSTDTQYFGPGTRLTVL.

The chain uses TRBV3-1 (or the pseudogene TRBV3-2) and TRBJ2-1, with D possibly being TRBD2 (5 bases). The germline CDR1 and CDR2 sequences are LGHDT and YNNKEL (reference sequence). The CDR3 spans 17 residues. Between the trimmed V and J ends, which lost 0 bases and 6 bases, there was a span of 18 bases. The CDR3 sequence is CASSQEWASRESNEQFF. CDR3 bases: TGTGCCAGCAGCCAAGAATGGGCTAGCCGAGAGAGCAATGAGCAGTTCTTC.

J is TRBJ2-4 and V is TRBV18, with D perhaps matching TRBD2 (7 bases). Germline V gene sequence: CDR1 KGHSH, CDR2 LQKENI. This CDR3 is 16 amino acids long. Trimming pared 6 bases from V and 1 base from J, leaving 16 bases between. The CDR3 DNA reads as TGTGCCAGCTCCCGGGCCGGGGGGCTGGCCAAAAACATTCAGTACTTC. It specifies CASSRAGGLAKNIQYF.

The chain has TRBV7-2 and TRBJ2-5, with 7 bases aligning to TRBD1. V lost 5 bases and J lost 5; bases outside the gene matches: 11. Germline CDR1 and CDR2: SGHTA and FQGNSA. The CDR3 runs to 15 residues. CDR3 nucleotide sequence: TGTGCCAGCAGCCTGGCCGGGACAGCGGTCGAGACCCAGTACTTC. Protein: CASSLAGTAVETQYF.

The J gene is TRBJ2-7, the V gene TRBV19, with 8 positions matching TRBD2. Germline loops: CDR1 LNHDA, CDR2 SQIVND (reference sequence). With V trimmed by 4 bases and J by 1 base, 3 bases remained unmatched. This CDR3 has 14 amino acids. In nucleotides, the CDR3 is TGTGCCAGTAGTAACGGGAGGGCGTCCTACGAGCAGTACTTC. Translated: CASSNGRASYEQYF.

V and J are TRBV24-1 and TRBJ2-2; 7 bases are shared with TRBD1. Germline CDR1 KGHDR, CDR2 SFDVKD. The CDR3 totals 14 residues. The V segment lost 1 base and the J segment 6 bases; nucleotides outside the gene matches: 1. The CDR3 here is CATSDFTGAGELFF. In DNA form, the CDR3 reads TGTGCCACCAGTGATTTCACAGGGGCCGGGGAGCTGTTTTTT.

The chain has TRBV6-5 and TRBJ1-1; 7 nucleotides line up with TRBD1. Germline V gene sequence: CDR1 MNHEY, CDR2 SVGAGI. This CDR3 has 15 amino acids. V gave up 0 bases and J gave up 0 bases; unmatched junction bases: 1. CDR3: CASSYSQGVNTEAFF. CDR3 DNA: TGTGCCAGCAGTTACTCGCAGGGGGTGAACACTGAAGCTTTCTTT.

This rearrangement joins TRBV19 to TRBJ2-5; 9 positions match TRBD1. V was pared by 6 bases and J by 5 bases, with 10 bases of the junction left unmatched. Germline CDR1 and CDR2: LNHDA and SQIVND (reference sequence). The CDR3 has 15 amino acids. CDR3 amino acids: CASRSGTGSRETQYF. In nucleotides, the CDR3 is TGTGCCAGTAGATCAGGGACAGGGTCCCGGGAGACCCAGTACTTC.

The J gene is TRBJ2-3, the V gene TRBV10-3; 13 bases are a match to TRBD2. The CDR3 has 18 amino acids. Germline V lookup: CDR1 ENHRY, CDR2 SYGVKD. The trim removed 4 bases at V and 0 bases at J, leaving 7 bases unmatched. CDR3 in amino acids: CAISGGLAGKASTDTQYF. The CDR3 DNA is TGTGCCATCAGTGGGGGACTAGCGGGGAAAGCTAGCACAGATACGCAGTATTTT.

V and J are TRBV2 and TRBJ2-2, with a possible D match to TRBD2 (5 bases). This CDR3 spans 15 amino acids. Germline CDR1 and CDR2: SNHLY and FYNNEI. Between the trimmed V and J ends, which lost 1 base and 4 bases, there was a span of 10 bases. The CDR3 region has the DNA TGTGCCAGCAGTGAAGGAGGGTCGGGCACCGGGGAGCTGTTTTTT. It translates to CASSEGGSGTGELFF.

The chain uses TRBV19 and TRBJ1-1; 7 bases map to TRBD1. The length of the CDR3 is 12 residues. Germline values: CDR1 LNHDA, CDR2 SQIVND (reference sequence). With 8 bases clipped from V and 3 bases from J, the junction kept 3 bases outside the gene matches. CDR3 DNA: TGTGCCAGTCTACAGGGGTACACTGAAGCTTTCTTT. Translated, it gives CASLQGYTEAFF.

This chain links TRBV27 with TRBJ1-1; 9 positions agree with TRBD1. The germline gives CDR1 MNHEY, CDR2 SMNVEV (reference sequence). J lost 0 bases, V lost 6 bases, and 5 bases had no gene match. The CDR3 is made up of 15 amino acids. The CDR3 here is CASSLGQGMNTEAFF. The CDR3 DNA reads TGTGCCAGCAGCCTCGGACAGGGGATGAACACTGAAGCTTTCTTT.

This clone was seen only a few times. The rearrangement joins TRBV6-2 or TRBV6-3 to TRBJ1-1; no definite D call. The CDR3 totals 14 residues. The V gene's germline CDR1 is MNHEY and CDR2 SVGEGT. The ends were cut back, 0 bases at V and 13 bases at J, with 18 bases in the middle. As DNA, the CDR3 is TGTGCCAGCAGTTACTCCGACGGAGGAGCGGGTGGTTTCTTT. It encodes CASSYSDGGAGGFF.

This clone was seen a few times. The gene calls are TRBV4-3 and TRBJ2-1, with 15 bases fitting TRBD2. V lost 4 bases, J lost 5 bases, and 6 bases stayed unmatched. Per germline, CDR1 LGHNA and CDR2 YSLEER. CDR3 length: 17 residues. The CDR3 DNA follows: TGCGCCAGCAGCCGTGGACTAGCGGGGGGGCTGGACAATGAGCAGTTCTTC. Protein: CASSRGLAGGLDNEQFF.

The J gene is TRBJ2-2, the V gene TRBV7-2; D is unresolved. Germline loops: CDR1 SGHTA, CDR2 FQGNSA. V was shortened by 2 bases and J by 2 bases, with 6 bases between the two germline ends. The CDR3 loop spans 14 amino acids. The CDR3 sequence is CASSLSHNTGELFF. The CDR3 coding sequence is TGTGCCAGCAGCTTAAGCCACAACACCGGGGAGCTGTTTTTT.

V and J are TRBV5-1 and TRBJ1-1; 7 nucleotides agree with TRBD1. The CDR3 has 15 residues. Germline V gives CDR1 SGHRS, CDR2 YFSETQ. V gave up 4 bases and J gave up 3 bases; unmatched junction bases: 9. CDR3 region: CASSPSFDRDTEAFF. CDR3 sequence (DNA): TGCGCCAGCAGCCCCTCGTTTGACAGGGACACTGAAGCTTTCTTT.

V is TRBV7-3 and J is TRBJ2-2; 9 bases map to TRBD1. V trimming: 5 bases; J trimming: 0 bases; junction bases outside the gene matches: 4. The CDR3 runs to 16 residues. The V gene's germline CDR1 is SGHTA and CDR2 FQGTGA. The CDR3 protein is CASSPTGGANTGELFF. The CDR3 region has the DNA TGTGCCAGCAGCCCGACAGGGGGGGCGAACACCGGGGAGCTGTTTTTT.

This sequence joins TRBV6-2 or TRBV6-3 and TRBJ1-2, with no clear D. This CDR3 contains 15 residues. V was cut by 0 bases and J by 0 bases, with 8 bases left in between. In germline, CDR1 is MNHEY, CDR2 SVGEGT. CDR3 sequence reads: CASSYSGGSNYGYTF. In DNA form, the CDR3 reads TGTGCCAGCAGTTACTCAGGAGGGTCTAACTATGGCTACACCTTC.

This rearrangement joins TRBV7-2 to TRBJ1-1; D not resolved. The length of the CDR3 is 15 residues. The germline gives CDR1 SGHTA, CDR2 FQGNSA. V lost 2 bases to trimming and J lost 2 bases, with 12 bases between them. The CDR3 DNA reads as TGTGCCAGCAGCTTAATCGCCAGGATAAACACTGAAGCTTTCTTT. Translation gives CASSLIARINTEAFF.

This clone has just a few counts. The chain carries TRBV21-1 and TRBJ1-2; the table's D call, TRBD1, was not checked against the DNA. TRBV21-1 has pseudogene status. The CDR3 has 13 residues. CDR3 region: CASSEDRPCGYTF. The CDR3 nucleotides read TGTGCCAGCAGCGAAGACAGGCCCTGTGGCTACACCTTC.

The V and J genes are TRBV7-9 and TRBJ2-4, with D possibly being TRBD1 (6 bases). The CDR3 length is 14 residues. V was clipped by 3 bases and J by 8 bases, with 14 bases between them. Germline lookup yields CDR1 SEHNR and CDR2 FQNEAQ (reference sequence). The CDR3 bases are TGTGCCAGCAGCTTCAGGGGCGGCGGTTACATTCAGTACTTC. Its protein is CASSFRGGGYIQYF.